The present T cell receptor beta chain was sequenced within a study of blood T cell repertoires in COVID-19. For the study at large: Italy, Spain and the United States were the sources of the convalescent and acute COVID-19 samples. PBMCs, B-cell-depleted T cells, or T cells provided the cDNA or gDNA that made up the material.

TCRdb's copy holds only in-frame clones and misses some; the assay was immunoSEQ multiplex PCR. The profile covers 90,000 to 100,000 clones, with 86% appearing a single time and about 9.4% taken by the ten largest. The germline V gene has CDR1 MNHEY and CDR2 SMNVEV (reference sequence). Trimming left V 10 bases short and J 3 bases short, with 25 bases between. The CDR3 contains 16 residues. V gene TRBV27 combines with J gene TRBJ2-7; D perhaps matches TRBD1 (6 bases). The sequenced sample was peripheral blood. This receptor was obtained from a middle-aged man with acute or convalescent COVID-19. The CDR3 DNA is TGTGCCACCGCCCGACAAGACCTGACAGGAAACTACGAGCAGTACTTC. Translating gives CATARQDLTGNYEQYF.